This T cell receptor (beta chain) stems from a study of identical twins. There are a few counts of this clonotype. Antigen: not known. Study-wide results and caveats: Insertions were fewer in abundant cord blood beta clonotypes, whereas memory repertoires showed none of this pattern.

One entry per CDR3 protein, called by TCRdb with MiXCR from the 5' RACE reads. Counted here are 1.5 million to 2 million distinct CDR3 sequences, roughly a third occurring once; the ten biggest clones make up approximately 0.29%. The germline gives CDR1 DFQATT, CDR2 SNEGSKA (reference sequence). The CDR3 is 14 residues long. Trimming left V 5 bases short and J 3 bases short, with 14 bases between. The chain has TRBV20-1 and TRBJ2-1; perhaps TRBD1 as D (6 bases). Sequencing used cord blood. The sequence was obtained from a newborn girl in good health. The CDR3 DNA follows: TGCAGTGCTGTCCGGGACATCCTCTACAATGAGCAGTTCTTC. This encodes CSAVRDILYNEQFF.